The 12 T cell receptor beta chains below all came from one sample that was sequenced in a study of CD8+CD57+ T cells in acquired aplastic anemia. TCR beta VDJ and CDR3 were profiled, and genomic DNA was the template. TCRdb used MiXCR to reprocess the reads, holding one entry per CDR3 protein. The sample gives roughly 180,000 distinct CDR3 sequences, approximately 48% of which show up once; 10% to 15% is in the top ten. An expansion of CD8+CD57+ cells by flow cytometry had been shown in patients chosen for sequencing. Sequenced: sorted CD4+, CD8+, or CD8+CD57+ T cells (not recorded which) from PBMCs. These receptors all stem from a human donor with aplastic anemia.

This clonotype was counted between two and nine times. This chain connects TRBV5-8 to TRBJ2-7; TRBD2 matches at 7 bases. The V gene end was trimmed by 4 bases and the J gene end by 4 bases; junction bases not matched to a gene: 8. This CDR3 region has 14 residues. CDR1 and CDR2 from the germline V gene are SGHTS and YDEGEE. The CDR3 here is CASSRGTNQYEQYF. CDR3 sequence (DNA): TGTGCCAGCAGCAGAGGGACTAATCAGTACGAGCAGTACTTC.

In this sample, this clonotype turned up a few times. The chain employs TRBV20-1 and TRBJ2-7; 10 nucleotides match TRBD1. Germline V CDR1 and CDR2: DFQATT, SNEGSKA (reference sequence). This CDR3 contains 14 residues. Trimming cost V 3 bases and J 3 bases; bases outside gene matches: 5. This CDR3 reads CSARGTGDIYEQYF. For the CDR3, the DNA is TGCAGTGCTAGGGGGACAGGGGATATCTACGAGCAGTACTTC.

The chain uses TRBV9 and TRBJ1-2; D gene ambiguous. Trimming removed 2 bases at V and 10 bases at J, with 0 bases between. Germline loops: CDR1 SGDLS, CDR2 YYNGEE. This CDR3 spans 8 amino acids. The CDR3 DNA is TGTGCCAGCAGCGTCTACACCTTC. Translating gives CASSVYTF.

The sample holds many counts of this clonotype. This chain uses TRBV2 with TRBJ2-7; 12 bases align to TRBD2. Trimming took 6 bases from V and 4 from J; bases not matched to a gene: 1. Germline V gene lookup returns CDR1 SNHLY and CDR2 FYNNEI. CDR3 length: 13 residues. The CDR3 nucleotides read TGTGCCAGCAGGACTAGCGGGGGTTACGAGCAGTACTTC. It codes for CASRTSGGYEQYF.

The rearrangement uses TRBV15 and TRBJ2-3; D perhaps matches TRBD1 (5 bases). CDR3 length: 13 amino acids. Trimming pared 5 bases from V and 2 bases from J, leaving 8 bases between. The germline V gene encodes CDR1 LNHNV and CDR2 YYDKDF (reference sequence). CDR3 sequence (DNA): TGTGCCACCAGCCAACAGGACACAGATACGCAGTATTTT. Protein sequence: CATSQQDTDTQYF.

V is TRBV24-1 and J is TRBJ2-3; 7 nucleotides match TRBD1. This CDR3 has 17 amino acids. The V gene end was trimmed by 3 bases and the J gene end by 2 bases; junction bases not matched to a gene: 10. The germline CDR1 and CDR2 sequences are KGHDR and SFDVKD. The CDR3 region is CATSDPWTGRFTDTQYF. The CDR3, as DNA: TGTGCCACCAGTGATCCGTGGACAGGACGATTCACAGATACGCAGTATTTT.

The chain employs TRBV24-1 and TRBJ2-1; 9 bases agree with TRBD2. This CDR3 has 15 residues. Germline V gene sequence: CDR1 KGHDR, CDR2 SFDVKD. V lost 8 bases, J lost 1 base, and 5 bases stayed unmatched. The CDR3 sequence is CATTGAGGSYNEQFF. CDR3 in DNA: TGTGCCACCACTGGGGCGGGGGGGTCCTACAATGAGCAGTTCTTC.

V is TRBV18 and J is TRBJ2-7, with D unresolved. The CDR3 has 14 amino acids. V was clipped by 3 bases and J by 0 bases, with 9 bases between them. CDR1 is KGHSH and CDR2 is LQKENI in the germline V gene. In DNA form, the CDR3 reads TGTGCCAGCTCACCGACTCAAAGCTCCTACGAGCAGTACTTC. It codes for CASSPTQSSYEQYF.

This clonotype was observed many times. This chain links TRBV6-1 with TRBJ2-2; 8 bases match TRBD2. Germline V lookup: CDR1 MNHNS, CDR2 SASEGT. After removal of 6 bases from V and 1 base from J, the junction contained 4 bases not matched to a gene. CDR3 length: 15 amino acids. The DNA for the CDR3 is TGTGCCAGCAGGGGCCTAGCGGGGAACACCGGGGAGCTGTTTTTT. This translates into CASRGLAGNTGELFF.

The gene calls are TRBV20-1 and TRBJ2-5; D perhaps matches TRBD2 (5 bases). Germline loops: CDR1 DFQATT, CDR2 SNEGSKA (reference sequence). The V gene lost 6 bases and the J gene lost 3 bases, with 14 bases spanning the gap. The CDR3 is 13 amino acids. As DNA, the CDR3 is TGCAGTGCCACCCGGGGTAGCGAAGAGACCCAGTACTTC. Encoded protein: CSATRGSEETQYF.

The CDR3 nucleotides are TGCAGCGTTGCCGACAGGAGCTCCTACAATGAGCAGTTCTTC. Translated, it gives CSVADRSSYNEQFF. The genes are TRBV29-1 and TRBJ2-1; a weak D match, TRBD1 (6 bases). The V and J ends lost 4 bases and 0 bases respectively, with 10 bases between them. The germline gives CDR1 SQVTM, CDR2 ANQGSEA. This CDR3 comprises 14 residues.

This chain joins TRBV12-5 and TRBJ2-7, with 7 bases aligning to TRBD2. J was trimmed by 3 bases and V by 0 bases; bases with no gene match: 5. The CDR3 spans 15 residues. Germline values: CDR1 LGHNT, CDR2 FRNRAP. Written as DNA, the CDR3 is TGTGCTAGTGGTTTGGTTGGGCGGGGGAGCTACGAGCAGTACTTC. Translation gives CASGLVGRGSYEQYF.